The entry below gives a single T cell receptor (beta chain) sequence along with its context. Its recognized antigen is unknown. Base qualities are not at hand, and no much larger clone is one base apart. TCRbeta rearrangements were sequenced from genomic DNA using the immunoSEQ assay at survey resolution. The paper's data handling went like this. In the TCR sequencing data, the smallest productive clonotype frequency that could be detected was 2.59 x 10-5. Analyses included only productive TCRbeta rearrangements, meaning complete and in-frame sequences. Clonality for each sample was calculated as Simpson clonality in the immunoSEQ Analyzer version 3.0. Clones were grouped by frequency into very rare, small, medium, large (1-20%) or hyperexpanded (>20%) categories. Generation probabilities were estimated with OLGA 1.2.3, V-gene circos plots were made with VDJtools, specificities were looked up in VDJdb, and CDR3 motifs were identified with GLIPH. Entries here come from immuneACCESS through TCRdb and include only in-frame sequences with V and J called. Some clones fail to appear in such tables; in the studies checked, an unresolved V gene covers under half of the shortfall, and the cause of the remainder is unknown. The D gene and trimming were derived from the DNA, and the V and J assignments and clone size from that table. This sample lists 20,000 or so clones; about 75% were detected once. The ten largest make up over 25% of the sample.

CDR1 and CDR2 are drawn from the germline V gene: SGHRS, YFSETQ. Including the terminal cysteine and phenylalanine, the CDR3 comprises 15 residues. The entry retains the CDR3 DNA only, 45 bases that are in frame from base 1. The germline ends are 15 bases apart after V is trimmed by 1 base and J by 7 bases. These data originate in a study of STAT5B mutations in CD4+ large granular lymphocyte leukemia (dated by TCRdb to 2022 to 2024). Background on the whole study: Among healthy controls, the CDR3 'QG' motif was associated with a particular HLA allele. The study compared the TCRbeta repertoires of patients with CD4+ T-cell large granular lymphocyte leukemia against those of healthy blood donors. Flow cytometry on FACSCanto II or FACSVerse showed that the purified fractions were more than 95% pure among lymphocytes. Results and caveats for the whole study, not just this receptor: Compared with healthy CD4+ repertoires, CD4-sorted patient repertoires appeared more clonal, and this difference remained even after the putative leukemic clones were removed. The data were not HLA-matched, and the relatively small sample size could explain the higher clonality seen in CD4+ compared with CD8+ T-LGLL. The main leukemic clonotypes were found to be private to each patient, although around 25% of the main leukemic clonotypes were detected at low frequency in the non-leukemic repertoires of other patients. TRBV06-family usage was enriched among the top patient clones (8/27) compared with healthy controls (2/35).

The healthy controls were 37 blood donors, and the buffy coats of these donors were supplied by the Finnish Red Cross blood service. All TCR-sequenced material derived from peripheral blood: patient blood samples and healthy donor buffy coats. Peripheral blood mononuclear cells were isolated by Ficoll-Hypaque gradient centrifugation. For the healthy controls, CD4+ cells were obtained from buffy coats by magnetic purification. Genomic DNA was extracted using the Gentra Puregene Cell and Tissue kit, and a Qubit 2.0 fluorometer was used to quantify it. The origin of this receptor is a human donor in good health. Sequenced material: CD4+ T cells from blood buffy coats. This receptor chain uses TRBV5-1 and TRBJ2-1; the D segment cannot be called with confidence. CDR3 reads: CASSLSSPVWNEQFF. The DNA sequence is given as TGCGCCAGCAGCTTGAGCAGCCCGGTCTGGAATGAGCAGTTCTTC.